This T cell receptor (beta chain) was identified in a study of T cell responses to AZD1222 COVID-19 vaccine. General study points: Donors were chiefly white British, with a greater number of females, and clonal diversity was perhaps underestimated. The study reported that nearly half of spike-specific TCRs target unmutated variant regions.

The CDR3 has 15 residues. J gave up 1 base and V 3 bases, and 3 bases lay outside the gene matches. Germline-derived CDR1 and CDR2 are LNHNV and YYDKDF (reference sequence). In regard to this clone: The antigen is undetermined.

The repertoire was sequenced with immunoSEQ multiplex PCR; TCRdb's copy has only in-frame clones and lacks some. The table lists 200,000 or so clones, approximately 93% of them singletons. Analyses pooled second doses at about 4 or about 12 weeks. This clonotype was obtained from an adult who received the AZD1222 COVID-19 vaccine. The J gene is TRBJ2-7, the V gene TRBV15; 10 bases align to TRBD1. The sample was peripheral blood, taken 28 days after the second AZD1222 dose. The CDR3 coding sequence is TGTGCCACCAGCAGGCCGGGACAGGGGTCCTACGAGCAGTACTTC. Translation gives CATSRPGQGSYEQYF.